These 20 T cell receptor beta chains were sequenced from one sample in a study of blood T cell repertoires in COVID-19. The method was immunoSEQ multiplex PCR; TCRdb's version includes in-frame clones alone and lacks a portion of them. The sample lists 380,000 or so clones, over 75% occurring once. What was sequenced was PBMCs or T cells enriched from blood (not recorded which). The source is a woman between 40 and 55 years old with acute COVID-19.

Only a few counts were recorded for this clone. The rearrangement uses TRBV3-1 (or the pseudogene TRBV3-2) and TRBJ1-1; D gene unclear. Trimming took 3 bases from V and 4 from J, leaving 6 bases between them. There are 12 residues in the CDR3. CDR1 and CDR2 from the germline V gene are LGHDT and YNNKEL (reference sequence). CDR3 DNA: TGTGCCAGCAGCCACTTATTCACTGAAGCTTTCTTT. This sequence encodes CASSHLFTEAFF.

The V call is TRBV24-1, the J call TRBJ2-1, with D maybe TRBD2 (5 bases). This CDR3 has 15 amino acids. CDR1 and CDR2 (germline): KGHDR, SFDVKD. V lost 6 bases and J lost 0, with 11 bases in between. The CDR3 DNA reads as TGTGCCACCAGTAGACGGGAAGACTCCTACAATGAGCAGTTCTTC. Its translation: CATSRREDSYNEQFF.

In this sample, this clone turned up once. The chain is built from TRBV30 and TRBJ1-2; D ambiguous. This CDR3 region has 12 residues. Germline CDR1 is GTSNPN and CDR2 is SVGIG (reference sequence). Trimming pared 3 bases from V and 4 bases from J, leaving 9 bases between. The CDR3: CAWRDSPYGYTF. The CDR3 bases are TGTGCCTGGAGGGACTCCCCCTATGGCTACACCTTC. The full variable domain, rest sourced from reference TRBV30 and TRBJ1-2, is SQTIHQWPATLVQPVGSPLSLECTVEGTSNPNLYWYRQAAGRGLQLLFYSVGIGQISSEVPQNLSASRPQDRQFILSSKKLLLSDSGFYLCAWRDSPYGYTFGSGTRLTVV.

The rearrangement links TRBV12-5 to TRBJ2-7, with D possibly being TRBD2 (6 bases). Trimming removed 5 bases from V and 2 bases from J, with 13 bases in between. The CDR3 is 14 amino acids. CDR1 is LGHNT, CDR2 FRNRAP, per germline. CDR3 loop: CASGPRGEAYEQYF. For the CDR3, the DNA is TGTGCTAGTGGTCCCCGCGGGGAGGCCTACGAGCAGTACTTC.

The V call is TRBV7-9, the J call TRBJ1-1; 10 positions match TRBD1. The J segment lost 5 bases and the V segment lost 4 bases, leaving 4 bases of the junction unmatched. Germline V lookup: CDR1 SEHNR, CDR2 FQNEAQ (reference sequence). CDR3 length equals 14 residues. The CDR3 nucleotides read TGTGCCAGCAGCTCGACAGGGGGCAGGACTGAAGCTTTCTTT. Protein product: CASSSTGGRTEAFF.

The gene calls are TRBV11-2 and TRBJ1-1, with 7 positions matching TRBD1. CDR1 is SGHAT and CDR2 is FQNNGV in the germline V gene. The J segment lost 5 bases and the V segment lost 5 bases, leaving 5 bases of the junction unmatched. The CDR3 is 13 residues long. For the CDR3, the DNA is TGTGCCAGCAGCCGCGACAGGGATACTGAAGCTTTCTTT. This sequence encodes CASSRDRDTEAFF.

The rearrangement links TRBV19 to TRBJ1-5; D might be TRBD1 (5 bases). This CDR3 has 12 amino acids. V was cut by 11 bases and J by 5 bases, with 13 bases left in between. The germline CDR1 and CDR2 sequences are LNHDA and SQIVND (reference sequence). The CDR3 coding sequence is TGTGCCGGGGGGAGGCGGGATCAGCCCCAGCATTTT. This codes for CAGGRRDQPQHF.

This clone was seen once. The J gene is TRBJ2-6, the V gene TRBV7-9, with D perhaps TRBD2 (5 bases). The V gene lost 1 base and the J gene lost 9 bases, with 19 bases spanning the gap. Germline loops: CDR1 SEHNR, CDR2 FQNEAQ (reference sequence). This CDR3 contains 17 residues. The CDR3 protein is CASSLEGGLPPFNVLTF. CDR3 coding DNA: TGTGCCAGCAGCTTAGAGGGCGGGCTTCCGCCTTTCAACGTCCTGACTTTC.

The rearrangement uses TRBV5-4 and TRBJ2-7; possibly TRBD1 for D (6 bases). CDR1 SGHNT and CDR2 YYREEE come from the germline V gene (reference sequence). The germline V and J ends were trimmed by 5 bases and 2 bases, with 8 bases remaining between them. This CDR3 is 12 amino acids long. CDR3 sequence: CASRGATYEQYF. CDR3 in DNA: TGTGCCAGCAGGGGGGCCACCTACGAGCAGTACTTC. The variable domain in full, with the rest retrieved from reference TRBV5-4 and TRBJ2-7, is ETGVTQSPTHLIKTRGQQVTLRCSSQSGHNTVSWYQQALGQGPQFIFQYYREEENGRGNFPPRFSGLQFPNYSSELNVNALELDDSALYLCASRGATYEQYFGPGTRLTVT.

The chain is built from TRBV6-2 or TRBV6-3 and TRBJ2-7; D ambiguous. Germline values: CDR1 MNHEY, CDR2 SVGEGT. V was cut by 2 bases and J by 4 bases, with 9 bases left in between. The CDR3 consists of 13 residues. In nucleotides, the CDR3 is TGTGCCAGCAGTTACGTTCTGGAGTACGAGCAGTACTTC. Translating it yields CASSYVLEYEQYF.

The V gene is TRBV12-5, the J gene TRBJ2-1, with 8 bases fitting TRBD2. Germline values: CDR1 LGHNT, CDR2 FRNRAP. There are 16 residues in the CDR3. Trimming at V came to 4 bases and at J to 3 bases, leaving 8 bases not matched to a gene. In nucleotides, the CDR3 is TGTGCTAGTGGTTGGGCCGGGACTAGGGTCTACAATGAGCAGTTCTTC. Its translation is CASGWAGTRVYNEQFF.

This clone was counted a single time. The rearrangement joins TRBV5-1 to TRBJ2-7; 7 nucleotides agree with TRBD1. Trimming took 4 bases from V and 3 from J; bases not matched to a gene: 7. This CDR3 contains 14 residues. Germline V gene sequence: CDR1 SGHRS, CDR2 YFSETQ. In DNA, the CDR3 is TGCGCCAGCAGCCACGAAGGGGGCCTCTACGAGCAGTACTTC. Its translation is CASSHEGGLYEQYF.

The chain couples TRBV5-1 to TRBJ2-1; D gene uncertain. The CDR3 has 12 amino acids. Germline-derived CDR1 and CDR2 are SGHRS and YFSETQ. V lost 4 bases to trimming and J lost 9 bases, with 11 bases between them. The CDR3 here is CASSPEPREQFF. The CDR3 region has the DNA TGCGCCAGCAGCCCTGAGCCCCGTGAGCAGTTCTTC.

V gene TRBV6-5 combines with J gene TRBJ1-2; no reliable D call. V lost 0 bases, J lost 1 base, and 6 bases lay in between. The CDR3 length is 14 residues. Germline assignment: CDR1 MNHEY and CDR2 SVGAGI. The CDR3 DNA follows: TGTGCCAGCAGTTACTCGCCAGGTAACTATGGCTACACCTTC. This gives the protein CASSYSPGNYGYTF.

The chain has TRBV29-1 and TRBJ1-1; D is perhaps TRBD1 (6 bases). CDR3 size: 11 residues. The ends were cut back, 4 bases at V and 10 bases at J, with 13 bases in the middle. CDR1 is SQVTM and CDR2 is ANQGSEA in the germline V gene. CDR3 sequence reads: CSVGWGQTAFF. In DNA, the CDR3 is TGCAGCGTTGGGTGGGGGCAGACAGCTTTCTTT.

The V call is TRBV2, the J call TRBJ1-2, with 8 bases that match TRBD1. The CDR3 spans 13 residues. Germline CDR1 is SNHLY and CDR2 is FYNNEI. The trim removed 6 bases at V and 8 bases at J, leaving 8 bases unmatched. CDR3 nucleotide sequence: TGTGCCAGCAGAGAGACAGGGGACGGCGGCTACACCTTC. Protein: CASRETGDGGYTF.

The rearrangement joins TRBV5-8 to TRBJ1-1; tentative D call: TRBD1 (6 bases). CDR3 length equals 15 residues. Germline V gives CDR1 SGHTS, CDR2 YDEGEE. V was cut by 4 bases and J by 3 bases, with 16 bases left in between. This chain's CDR3 is CASSGGYRVDTEAFF. In DNA, the CDR3 is TGTGCCAGCAGCGGAGGATACAGGGTTGACACTGAAGCTTTCTTT. The variable domain in full, with the rest retrieved from reference TRBV5-8 and TRBJ1-1, is EAGVTQSPTHLIKTRGQQATLRCSPISGHTSVYWYQQALGLGLQFLLWYDEGEERNRGNFPPRFSGRQFPNYSSELNVNALELEDSALYLCASSGGYRVDTEAFFGQGTRLTVV.

The rearrangement uses TRBV29-1 and TRBJ1-3; 9 nucleotides line up with TRBD1. The length of the CDR3 is 13 residues. The J segment lost 6 bases and the V segment lost 7 bases, leaving 7 bases of the junction unmatched. Germline loops: CDR1 SQVTM, CDR2 ANQGSEA. CDR3 residues: CSAGTGFENTIYF. CDR3 bases: TGCAGCGCTGGGACAGGGTTCGAAAACACCATATATTTT.

In DNA form, the CDR3 reads TGTGCCAGCAGCTTAGATCCCGGAGGAGACGAGCAGTACTTC. Protein: CASSLDPGGDEQYF. The chain combines TRBV11-2 with TRBJ2-7; D may be TRBD2 (5 bases). Germline V gene lookup returns CDR1 SGHAT and CDR2 FQNNGV. V was clipped by 0 bases and J by 5 bases, with 11 bases between them. CDR3 length equals 14 residues.

The J gene is TRBJ2-5, the V gene TRBV2; tentatively, D is TRBD1 (5 bases). Trimming took off 5 bases at V and 5 bases at J, with 12 bases between the two ends. Germline V lookup: CDR1 SNHLY, CDR2 FYNNEI. The CDR3 loop spans 13 amino acids. The CDR3 nucleotides read TGTGCCAGCAGTCCGGAGAAGGGGGAGACCCAGTACTTC. Translating gives CASSPEKGETQYF.